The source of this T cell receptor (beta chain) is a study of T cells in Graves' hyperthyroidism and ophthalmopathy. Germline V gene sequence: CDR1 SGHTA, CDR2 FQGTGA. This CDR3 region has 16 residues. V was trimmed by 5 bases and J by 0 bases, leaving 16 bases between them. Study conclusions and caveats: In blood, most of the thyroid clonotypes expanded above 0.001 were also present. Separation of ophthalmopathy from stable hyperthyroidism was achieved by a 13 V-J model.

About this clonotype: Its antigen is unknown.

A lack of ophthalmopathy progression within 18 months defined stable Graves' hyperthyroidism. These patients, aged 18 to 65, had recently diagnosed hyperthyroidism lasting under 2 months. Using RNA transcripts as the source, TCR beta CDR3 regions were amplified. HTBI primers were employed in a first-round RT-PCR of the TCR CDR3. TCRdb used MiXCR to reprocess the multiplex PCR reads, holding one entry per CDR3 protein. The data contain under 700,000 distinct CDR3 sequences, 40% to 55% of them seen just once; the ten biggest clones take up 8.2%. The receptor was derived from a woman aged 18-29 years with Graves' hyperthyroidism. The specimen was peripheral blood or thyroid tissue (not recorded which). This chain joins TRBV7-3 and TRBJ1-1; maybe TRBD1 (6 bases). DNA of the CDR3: TGTGCCAGCAGCCCACACAGGGAGGGTTTGAACACTGAAGCTTTCTTT. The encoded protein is CASSPHREGLNTEAFF.